This T cell receptor (beta chain) was found in a study of blood T cell repertoires in COVID-19 (dated by TCRdb to the early 2020s). As for the study more broadly: The collaborator samples originated in the United States, Italy and Spain and spanned the acute and convalescent phases of COVID-19. The prospective study material was composed of cDNA or gDNA derived from T cells, B-cell-depleted T cells, or PBMCs. Deeply sampled blood TCRbeta repertoires from subjects exposed to, actively infected with, or recovered from COVID-19 were included in the dataset. The repertoires were made available in a free public database intended to serve as a resource for research on the immune response to SARS-CoV-2. Samples came from the ongoing ImmuneRACE study (first 160 participants) plus 1,254 subjects from 6 global collaborators. The sample metadata nearly always contained a de-identified subject ID, COVID-19 status, age in years and sex. HLA class I and class II types, where available, came from metadata supplied by the sample provider rather than from assay-based typing. The study at large found these results: The amount of clinical and demographic metadata varied by source and participant and was provided uncurated.

TCRbeta CDR3 regions were amplified from genomic DNA by means of the immunoSEQ Assay, a bias-controlled multiplex PCR. Processing in the source paper ran as follows. Nucleated cell counts per sample were estimated from amplification of reference gene primers within the assay. To quantify the absolute abundance of each unique TCRbeta CDR3 rearrangement, sequence reads were collapsed and filtered. For each sample, productive Simpson clonality was calculated by taking the square root of Simpson's diversity index across productive rearrangements. The clones in this table, taken by TCRdb from immuneACCESS, are in-frame only. Not every clone is retained; where verified, under half of the shortfall comes from an unresolved V gene, and the cause of the rest is unknown. V and J calls and clone size are given by that table; D and trimming were obtained from the DNA. This sample gives 130,000 or so clones in total; about 86% of them show up just once. The biggest ten clones account for approximately 1.4% of the sample.

A distance of 10 bases separates the germline ends of V and J, which lose 1 base and 4 bases respectively. The CDR3 numbers 14 residues from cysteine through phenylalanine. Here the CDR3 DNA is all that survives: 42 bases in frame from base 1. Reading the germline V gene gives CDR1 SNHLY and CDR2 FYNNEI. Collaborating institutions collected whole blood in K2EDTA tubes following their own protocols. For TCRbeta analysis, collaborators shipped samples in one of three forms: frozen whole blood, isolated PBMCs, or DNA extracted from either of those sample types. Regarding this clone: The specificity of this receptor is unknown. Base qualities are not at hand, and no much larger clone is one base apart.

Sequencing input: peripheral blood. The clonotype was recovered from a woman aged 55 to 70 with acute or convalescent COVID-19. The chain is made from TRBV2 and TRBJ1-1; TRBD1 is possibly the D segment (5 matching bases). The DNA sequence reads TGTGCCAGCAGTGAAGTTACAGGAAGCACTGAAGCTTTCTTT. The encoded protein is CASSEVTGSTEAFF.